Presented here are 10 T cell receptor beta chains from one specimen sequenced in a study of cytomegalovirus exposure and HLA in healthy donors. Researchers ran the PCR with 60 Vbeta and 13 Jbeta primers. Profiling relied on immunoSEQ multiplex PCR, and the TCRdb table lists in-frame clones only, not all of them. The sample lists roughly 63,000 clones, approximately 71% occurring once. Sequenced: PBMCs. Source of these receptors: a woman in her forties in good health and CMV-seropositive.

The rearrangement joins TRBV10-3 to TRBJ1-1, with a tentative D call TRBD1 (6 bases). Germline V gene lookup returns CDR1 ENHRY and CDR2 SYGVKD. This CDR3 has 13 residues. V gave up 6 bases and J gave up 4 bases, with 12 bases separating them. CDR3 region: CAIRNTGSTEAFF. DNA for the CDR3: TGTGCCATCAGGAACACAGGGAGCACTGAAGCTTTCTTT.

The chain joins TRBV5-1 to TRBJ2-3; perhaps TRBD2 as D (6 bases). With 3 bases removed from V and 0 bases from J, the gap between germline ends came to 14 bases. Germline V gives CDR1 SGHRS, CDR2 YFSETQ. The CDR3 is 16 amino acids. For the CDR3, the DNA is TGCGCCAGCAGCTATACAGCGGGCAGCAGCACAGATACGCAGTATTTT. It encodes CASSYTAGSSTDTQYF.

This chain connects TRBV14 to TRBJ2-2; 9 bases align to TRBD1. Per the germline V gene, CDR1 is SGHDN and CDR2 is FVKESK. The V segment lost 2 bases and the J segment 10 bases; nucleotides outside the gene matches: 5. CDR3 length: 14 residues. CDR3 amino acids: CASSQRTGAEELFF. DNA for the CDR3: TGTGCCAGCAGCCAAAGGACAGGGGCCGAGGAGCTGTTTTTT.

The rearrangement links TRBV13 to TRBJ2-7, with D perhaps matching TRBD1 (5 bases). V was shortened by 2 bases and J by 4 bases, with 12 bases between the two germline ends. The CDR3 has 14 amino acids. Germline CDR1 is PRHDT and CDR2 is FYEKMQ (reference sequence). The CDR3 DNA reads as TGTGCCAGCAGCTTACTCCCGGACAAATACGAGCAGTACTTC. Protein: CASSLLPDKYEQYF.

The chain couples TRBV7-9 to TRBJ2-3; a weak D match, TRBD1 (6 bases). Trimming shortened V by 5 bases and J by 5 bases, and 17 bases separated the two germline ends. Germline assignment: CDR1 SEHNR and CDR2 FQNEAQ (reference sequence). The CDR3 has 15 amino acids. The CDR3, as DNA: TGTGCCAGCAGCATTTCCACAGGGTCAGTAGATACGCAGTATTTT. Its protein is CASSISTGSVDTQYF.

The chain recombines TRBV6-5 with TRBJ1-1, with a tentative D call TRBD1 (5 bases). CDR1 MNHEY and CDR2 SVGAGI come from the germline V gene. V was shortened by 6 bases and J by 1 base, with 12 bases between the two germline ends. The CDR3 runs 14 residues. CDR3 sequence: CASRVGHQNTEAFF. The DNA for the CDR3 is TGTGCCAGCAGGGTGGGGCACCAGAACACTGAAGCTTTCTTT.

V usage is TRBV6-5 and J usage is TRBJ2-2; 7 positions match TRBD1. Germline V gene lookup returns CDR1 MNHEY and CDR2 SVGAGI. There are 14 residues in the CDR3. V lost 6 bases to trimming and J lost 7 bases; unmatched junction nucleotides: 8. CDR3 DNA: TGTGCCAGCAGGCTTCCGGGACAGATCGGGGAGCTGTTTTTT. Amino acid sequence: CASRLPGQIGELFF.

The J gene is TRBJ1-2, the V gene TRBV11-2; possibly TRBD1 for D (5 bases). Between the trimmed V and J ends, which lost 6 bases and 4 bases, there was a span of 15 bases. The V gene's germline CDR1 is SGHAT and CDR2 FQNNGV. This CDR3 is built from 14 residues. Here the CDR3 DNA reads TGTGCCAGCAGTTCAGGGTCCGGGGGCTATGGCTACACCTTC. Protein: CASSSGSGGYGYTF.

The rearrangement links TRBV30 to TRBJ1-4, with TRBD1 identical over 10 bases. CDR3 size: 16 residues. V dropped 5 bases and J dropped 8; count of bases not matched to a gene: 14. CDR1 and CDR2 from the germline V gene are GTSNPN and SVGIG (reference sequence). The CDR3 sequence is CAWGRVPGQGREKLFF. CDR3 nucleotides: TGTGCCTGGGGCCGGGTACCGGGACAGGGGAGGGAAAAACTGTTTTTT.

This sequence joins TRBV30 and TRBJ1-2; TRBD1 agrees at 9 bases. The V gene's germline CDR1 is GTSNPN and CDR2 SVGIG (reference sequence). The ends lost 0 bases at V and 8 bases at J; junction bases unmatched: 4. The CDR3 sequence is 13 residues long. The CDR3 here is CAWSVDRGIGYTF. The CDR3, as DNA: TGTGCCTGGAGTGTTGACAGGGGGATAGGCTACACCTTC.